Each of the 10 T cell receptor beta chains below was sequenced from the same sample in a study of early T cells in non-severe SARS-CoV-2 infection. TCRdb ran MiXCR on the 5' RACE reads and lists one entry per CDR3 protein. The sample yields some 91,000 distinct CDR3 sequences, approximately 13% seen once. Material: whole blood. Receptors originate from an adult who was a healthcare worker with PCR-confirmed SARS-CoV-2 infection or an uninfected control (not recorded which).

This clonotype came up many times. The chain carries TRBV29-1 and TRBJ2-1, with 10 bases fitting TRBD2. In germline, CDR1 is SQVTM, CDR2 ANQGSEA. The CDR3 consists of 12 residues. J gave up 6 bases and V 7 bases, and 3 bases lay outside the gene matches. The DNA of the CDR3 is TGCAGCGCCCAGCGGGGGGGCAATGAGCAGTTCTTC. Translated, it gives CSAQRGGNEQFF.

This clonotype was seen many times. This chain uses TRBV7-2 with TRBJ2-7; no firm D call. The CDR3 covers 14 residues. V was trimmed by 3 bases and J by 2 bases, leaving 11 bases between them. The germline V gene encodes CDR1 SGHTA and CDR2 FQGNSA. CDR3 protein: CASSLGRQAYEQYF. Here the CDR3 DNA reads TGTGCCAGCAGCTTGGGTCGGCAGGCCTACGAGCAGTACTTC.

This clonotype has at least ten counts. The CDR3 DNA sequence: TGTGCCACCCGAAGAGACAGGGGCACCTACGAGCAGTACTTC. It encodes CATRRDRGTYEQYF. The chain combines TRBV7-2 with TRBJ2-7, with 8 bases fitting TRBD1. V gave up 10 bases and J gave up 2 bases; unmatched junction bases: 10. The CDR3 contains 14 residues. CDR1 and CDR2 (germline): SGHTA, FQGNSA.

This clonotype was counted between two and nine times. The chain links TRBV3-1 to TRBJ2-3; TRBD2 agrees at 7 bases. Trimming cost V 4 bases and J 0 bases; bases outside gene matches: 7. The CDR3 extends over 16 amino acids. Looked up from germline, CDR1 is LGHDT and CDR2 is YNNKEL (reference sequence). CDR3 nucleotides: TGTGCCAGCAGCCTCACAGCGGGGAGAAGCACAGATACGCAGTATTTT. Translating it yields CASSLTAGRSTDTQYF.

The rearrangement links TRBV12-3 or TRBV12-4 to TRBJ1-2; D is possibly TRBD1 (5 bases). The CDR3 is 18 amino acids. V was cut by 2 bases and J by 2 bases, with 21 bases left in between. CDR3 nucleotides: TGTGCCAGCAGTTTACCCCCCGGGGGTGGGCGGTCGAACTATGGCTACACCTTC. It encodes CASSLPPGGGRSNYGYTF.

This clonotype came up many times. This sequence joins TRBV18 and TRBJ1-1, with 10 bases lining up with TRBD1. This CDR3 region has 16 residues. Unmatched junction bases numbered 9, after V lost 3 bases and J lost 5 bases. Germline V lookup: CDR1 KGHSH, CDR2 LQKENI. The CDR3, as DNA: TGTGCCAGCTCACCGTCTCGGGACAGGGGTTTTACTGAAGCTTTCTTT. Protein: CASSPSRDRGFTEAFF.

This clonotype was seen many times. J is TRBJ1-5 and V is TRBV6-1; TRBD1 agrees at 8 bases. CDR3 length: 15 amino acids. V lost 4 bases, J lost 1 base, and 3 bases stayed unmatched. In germline, CDR1 is MNHNS, CDR2 SASEGT. In DNA form, the CDR3 reads TGTGCCAGCAGTGTTGACAGGGGAAGCAATCAGCCCCAGCATTTT. Translating it yields CASSVDRGSNQPQHF.

This clonotype was seen at least ten times. The chain has TRBV10-2 and TRBJ2-1; TRBD2 matches 9 bases. The CDR3 runs 14 residues. Germline V gene lookup returns CDR1 WSHSY and CDR2 SAAADI. V lost 6 bases to trimming and J lost 8 bases; unmatched junction nucleotides: 8. CDR3 coding DNA: TGCGCCAGCAGAAACGGACTAGCGCGTTATGAGCAGTTCTTC. It yields the protein CASRNGLARYEQFF.

This clonotype was observed a few times. The chain couples TRBV20-1 to TRBJ1-6; TRBD1 matches 12 bases. The CDR3 has 16 amino acids. Germline trimming cut 6 bases from V and 8 bases from J; bases unmatched to any gene: 11. Germline-derived CDR1 and CDR2 are DFQATT and SNEGSKA (reference sequence). CDR3 protein: CSAAAGTGGFDSPLHF. CDR3 nucleotide sequence: TGCAGTGCGGCTGCCGGGACAGGGGGCTTCGATTCACCCCTCCACTTT.

This clonotype was counted once. The chain has TRBV10-2 and TRBJ2-7; possibly TRBD1 or TRBD2 for D (6 bases each). This CDR3 region has 14 residues. From germline, CDR1 is WSHSY and CDR2 SAAADI. V was shortened by 0 bases and J by 1 base, with 7 bases between the two germline ends. CDR3 sequence (DNA): TGCGCCAGCAGTGAGTCAGGGGGGTCCTACGAGCAGTACTTC. Encoded protein: CASSESGGSYEQYF.